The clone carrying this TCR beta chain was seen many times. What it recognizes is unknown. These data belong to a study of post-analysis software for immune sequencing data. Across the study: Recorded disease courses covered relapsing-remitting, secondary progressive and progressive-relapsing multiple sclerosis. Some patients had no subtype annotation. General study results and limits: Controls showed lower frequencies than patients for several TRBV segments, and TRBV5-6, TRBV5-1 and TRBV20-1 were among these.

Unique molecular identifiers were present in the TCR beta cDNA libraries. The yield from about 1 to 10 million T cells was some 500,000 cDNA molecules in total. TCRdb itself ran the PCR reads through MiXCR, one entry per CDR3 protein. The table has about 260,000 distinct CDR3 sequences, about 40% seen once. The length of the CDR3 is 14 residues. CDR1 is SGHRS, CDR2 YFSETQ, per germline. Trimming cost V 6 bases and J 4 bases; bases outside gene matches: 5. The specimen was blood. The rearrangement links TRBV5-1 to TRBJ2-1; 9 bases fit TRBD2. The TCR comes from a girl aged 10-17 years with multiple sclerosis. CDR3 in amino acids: CASTPAGGYNEQFF. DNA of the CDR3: TGCGCCAGCACCCCGGCGGGGGGGTACAATGAGCAGTTCTTC.